The entry that follows covers one T cell receptor (beta chain) sequence. Some clones are missing from TCRdb's copy, which holds only in-frame ones; the method was immunoSEQ multiplex PCR. There are under 250,000 clones in the sample; about four fifths occur only once, and about 4.6% lies in the top ten. The CDR3 runs 13 residues. Trimming took 7 bases from V and 4 from J, leaving 13 bases between them. Germline V gene sequence: CDR1 SNHLY, CDR2 FYNNEI. This sample was taken from a study of blood T cell repertoires in COVID-19. The sequence came from a woman aged 45 to 65 who had been exposed to COVID-19. The sequenced material came from PBMCs or T cells enriched from blood (not recorded which). V gene TRBV2 combines with J gene TRBJ1-1; a possible D gene is TRBD1 (5 bases). The CDR3 sequence is CASTLLQGTEAFF. The CDR3 DNA reads TGTGCCAGCACCCTCCTGCAGGGCACTGAAGCTTTCTTT.